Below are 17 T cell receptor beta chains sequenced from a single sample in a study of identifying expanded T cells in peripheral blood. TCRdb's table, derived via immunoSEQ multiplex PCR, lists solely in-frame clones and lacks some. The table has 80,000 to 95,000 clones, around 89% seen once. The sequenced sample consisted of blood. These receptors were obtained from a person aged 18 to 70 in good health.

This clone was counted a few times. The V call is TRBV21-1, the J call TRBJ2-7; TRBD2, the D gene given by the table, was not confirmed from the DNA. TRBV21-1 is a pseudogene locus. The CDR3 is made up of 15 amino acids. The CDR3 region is CASSNSGTLSYEQYF. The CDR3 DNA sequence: TGTGCCAGCAGCAACTCCGGGACTCTTTCCTACGAGCAGTACTTC.

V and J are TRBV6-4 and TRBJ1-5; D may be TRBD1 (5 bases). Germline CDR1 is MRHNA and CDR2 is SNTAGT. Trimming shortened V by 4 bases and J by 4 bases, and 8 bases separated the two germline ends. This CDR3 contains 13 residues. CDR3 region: CASSVDSNQPQHF. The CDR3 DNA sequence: TGTGCCAGCAGTGTCGACAGTAATCAGCCCCAGCATTTT.

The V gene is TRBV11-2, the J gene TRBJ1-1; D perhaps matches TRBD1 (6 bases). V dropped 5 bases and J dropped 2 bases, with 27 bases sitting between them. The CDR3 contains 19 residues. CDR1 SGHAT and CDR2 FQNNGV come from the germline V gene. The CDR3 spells CASSHAVWIRGARNTEAFF. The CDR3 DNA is TGTGCCAGCAGCCACGCCGTATGGATTCGGGGGGCGCGAAACACTGAAGCTTTCTTT.

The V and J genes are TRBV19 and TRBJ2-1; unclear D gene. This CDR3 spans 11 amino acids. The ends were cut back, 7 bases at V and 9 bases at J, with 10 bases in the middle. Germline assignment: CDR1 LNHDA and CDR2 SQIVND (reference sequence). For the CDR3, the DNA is TGTGCCAGTACTGGTATTGGTGAGCAGTTCTTC. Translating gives CASTGIGEQFF.

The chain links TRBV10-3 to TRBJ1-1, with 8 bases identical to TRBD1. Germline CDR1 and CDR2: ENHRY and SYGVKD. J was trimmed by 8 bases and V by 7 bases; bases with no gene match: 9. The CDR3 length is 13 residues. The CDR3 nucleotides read TGTGCCATCAAAGCGTACCGGGACAGGGAAGCTTTCTTT. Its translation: CAIKAYRDREAFF.

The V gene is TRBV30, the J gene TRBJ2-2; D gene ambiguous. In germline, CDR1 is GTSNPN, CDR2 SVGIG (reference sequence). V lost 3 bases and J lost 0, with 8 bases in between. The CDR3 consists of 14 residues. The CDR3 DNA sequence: TGTGCCTGGAGGGGCCAGACGAACACCGGGGAGCTGTTTTTT. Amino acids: CAWRGQTNTGELFF.

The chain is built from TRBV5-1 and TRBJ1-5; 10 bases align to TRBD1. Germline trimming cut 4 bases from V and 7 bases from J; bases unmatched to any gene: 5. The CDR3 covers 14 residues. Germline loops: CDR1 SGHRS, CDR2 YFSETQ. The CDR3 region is CASSPTGGLQPQHF. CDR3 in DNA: TGCGCCAGCAGCCCGACAGGGGGCTTGCAGCCCCAGCATTTT.

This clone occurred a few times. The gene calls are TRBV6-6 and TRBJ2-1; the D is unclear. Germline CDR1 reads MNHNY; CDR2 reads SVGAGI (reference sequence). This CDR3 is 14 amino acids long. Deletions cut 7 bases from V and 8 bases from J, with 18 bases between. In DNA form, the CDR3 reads TGTGCCAGCACCCCGGGCCAACCCGTAGATGAGCAGTTCTTC. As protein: CASTPGQPVDEQFF.

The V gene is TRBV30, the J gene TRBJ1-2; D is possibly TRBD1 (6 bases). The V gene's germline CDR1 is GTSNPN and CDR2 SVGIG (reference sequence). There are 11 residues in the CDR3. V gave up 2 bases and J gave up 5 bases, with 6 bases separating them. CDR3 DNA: TGTGCCTGGAGTACAGGGTATGGCTACACCTTC. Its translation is CAWSTGYGYTF.

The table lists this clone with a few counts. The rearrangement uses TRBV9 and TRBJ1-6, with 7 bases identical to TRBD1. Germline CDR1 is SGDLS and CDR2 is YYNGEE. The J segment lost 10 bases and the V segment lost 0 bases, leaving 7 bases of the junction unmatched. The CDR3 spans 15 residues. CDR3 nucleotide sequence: TGTGCCAGCAGCGTAGCCCAGGGGGTGGGATCACCCCTCCACTTT. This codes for CASSVAQGVGSPLHF.

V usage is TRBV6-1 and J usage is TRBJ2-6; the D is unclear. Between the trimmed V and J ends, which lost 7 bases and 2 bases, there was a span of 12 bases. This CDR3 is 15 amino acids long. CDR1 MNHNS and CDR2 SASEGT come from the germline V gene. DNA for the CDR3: TGTGCCAGCAACCTCCATGGGGCTGGGGCCAACGTCCTGACTTTC. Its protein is CASNLHGAGANVLTF.

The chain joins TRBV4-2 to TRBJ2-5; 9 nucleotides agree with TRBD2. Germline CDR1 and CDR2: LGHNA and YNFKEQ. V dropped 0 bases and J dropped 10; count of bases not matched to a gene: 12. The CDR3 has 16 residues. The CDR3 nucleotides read TGTGCCAGCAGCCAAGAAAGACTAGCGGAGCCGGGGGACCAGTACTTC. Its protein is CASSQERLAEPGDQYF.

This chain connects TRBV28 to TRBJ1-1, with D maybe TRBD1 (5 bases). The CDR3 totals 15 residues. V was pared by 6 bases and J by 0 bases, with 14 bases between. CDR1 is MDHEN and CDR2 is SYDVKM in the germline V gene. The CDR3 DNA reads TGTGCCAGCAGCCAACCAGGGAGAATGAACACTGAAGCTTTCTTT. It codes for CASSQPGRMNTEAFF.

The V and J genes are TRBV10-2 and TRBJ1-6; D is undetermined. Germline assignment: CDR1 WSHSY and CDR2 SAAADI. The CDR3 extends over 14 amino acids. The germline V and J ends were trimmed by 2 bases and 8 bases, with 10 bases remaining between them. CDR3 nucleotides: TGCGCCAGCAGTGAGGTGGTTTCGGATTCACCCCTCCACTTT. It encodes CASSEVVSDSPLHF.

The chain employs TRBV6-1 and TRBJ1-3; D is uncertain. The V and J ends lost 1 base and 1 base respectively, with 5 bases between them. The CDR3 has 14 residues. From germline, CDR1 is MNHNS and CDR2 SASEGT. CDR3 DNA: TGTGCCAGCAGTGAAGGACAATCTGGAAACACCATATATTTT. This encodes CASSEGQSGNTIYF.

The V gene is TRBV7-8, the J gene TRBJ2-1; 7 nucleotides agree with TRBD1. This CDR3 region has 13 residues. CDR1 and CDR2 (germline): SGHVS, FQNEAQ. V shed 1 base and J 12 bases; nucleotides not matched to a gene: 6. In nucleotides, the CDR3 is TGTGCCAGCAGCTTAGATAACAGGGGTTTGCAGTTCTTC. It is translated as CASSLDNRGLQFF.

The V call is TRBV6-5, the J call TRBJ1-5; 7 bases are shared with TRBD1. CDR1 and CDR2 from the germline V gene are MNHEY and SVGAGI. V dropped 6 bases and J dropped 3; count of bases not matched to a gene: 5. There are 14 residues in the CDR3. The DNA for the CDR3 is TGTGCCAGCAGCCCCGACAGGGTCAATCAGCCCCAGCATTTT. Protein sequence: CASSPDRVNQPQHF.